A selection of T cell receptor beta chains follows, all from one sample in a study of cytomegalovirus exposure and HLA in healthy donors. Clones were read by immunoSEQ multiplex PCR, and TCRdb kept only the in-frame ones, dropping some. There are 200,000 to 250,000 clones in the sample; about four fifths occur only once, and 2.5% to 3.5% lies in the top ten. Sequenced sample: PBMCs. The source of these receptors is a man aged 30 to 39 in good health and CMV-seronegative. Each CDR3 is given with its conserved first and last residue.

J | V | CDR3
TRBJ2-1 | TRBV21-1 | CASTPGEDRGPPGTRNEQFF
TRBJ2-6 | TRBV4-2 | CASSQGTSGASVLTF
TRBJ2-1 | TRBV7-2 | CASSSFNPSGGLNEQFF
TRBJ1-3 | TRBV6-6 | CASSYGTNLSGNTIYF
TRBJ1-1 | TRBV9 | CASSRGLALEAFF
TRBJ2-3 | TRBV7-6 | CASRAGLAGVDTQYF
TRBJ2-4 | TRBV7-9 | CASTDDGKNIQYF
TRBJ2-5 | TRBV28 | CASSLEQGVRETQYF
TRBJ1-1 | TRBV9 | CASRGGRGGAGTEAFF
TRBJ1-6 | TRBV27 | CASNSQTGGTRNSPLHF
TRBJ2-6 | TRBV7-9 | CASSHRVSGANVLTF
TRBJ2-7 | TRBV10-3 | CAISGEISYEQYF
TRBJ2-3 | TRBV4-1 | CASRLAGNTDTQYF
TRBJ2-2 | TRBV19 | CASSMRASGASNTGELFF
TRBJ1-2 | TRBV28 | CASLGQLYGYTF
TRBJ2-5 | TRBV5-6 | CASSLIRGRETQYF
TRBJ1-4 | TRBV5-1 | CASSGGPTNEKLFF
TRBJ1-2 | TRBV2 | CARRQGSVGYTF
TRBJ2-3 | TRBV27 | CASKARAPTDTQYF
TRBJ2-2 | TRBV7-2 | CASSPQSSGVFTGELFF
TRBJ2-4 | TRBV5-6 | CASSLLGPKNIQYF
TRBJ2-1 | TRBV2 | CASSELAGGGSYNEQFF
TRBJ2-7 | TRBV5-4 | CASSSGVGYEQYF
TRBJ2-3 | TRBV5-1 | CASSLGGPSSADTQYF
TRBJ2-7 | TRBV4-2 | CASSPGQGGYEQYF
TRBJ1-2 | TRBV2 | CASSAGVDYGYTF